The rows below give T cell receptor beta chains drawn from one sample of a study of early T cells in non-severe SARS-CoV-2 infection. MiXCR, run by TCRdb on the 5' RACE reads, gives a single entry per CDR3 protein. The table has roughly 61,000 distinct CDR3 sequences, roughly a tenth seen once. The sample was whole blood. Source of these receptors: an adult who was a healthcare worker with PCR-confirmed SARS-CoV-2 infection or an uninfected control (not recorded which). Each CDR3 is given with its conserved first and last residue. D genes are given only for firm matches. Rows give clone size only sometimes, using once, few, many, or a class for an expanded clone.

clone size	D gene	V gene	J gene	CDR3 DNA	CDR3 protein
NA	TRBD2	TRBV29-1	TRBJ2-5	TGCAGCGTGGCTACTAGCGGGAGGGAGACCCAGTACTTC	CSVATSGRETQYF
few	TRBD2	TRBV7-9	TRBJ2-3	TGTGCCAGCAGCCTCCGAGGGGCGGGAGTGGAGACAGATACGCAGTATTTT	CASSLRGAGVETDTQYF
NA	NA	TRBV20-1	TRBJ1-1	TGCAGTGCTATAGACAGGCGAATGATGAACACTGAAGTTTTCTTT	CSAIDRRMMNTEVFF
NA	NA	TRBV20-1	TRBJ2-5	TGCAGTGCGGGGACCGACAGTCCGGGACGGGCCCAGTACTTC	CSAGTDSPGRAQYF
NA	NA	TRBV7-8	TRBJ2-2	TGTGCCAGCAGCTTTTGGTCAGCGAACACCGGGGAGCTGTTTTTT	CASSFWSANTGELFF
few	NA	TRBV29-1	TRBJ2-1	TGCAGCGTTGAAGATCGCGGGACTGAGCAGTTCTTC	CSVEDRGTEQFF
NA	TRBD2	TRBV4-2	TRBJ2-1	TGTGCCAGCAGCCAGCCCCAGGGCCGGCTAGCGGTATACAATGAGCAGTTCTTC	CASSQPQGRLAVYNEQFF
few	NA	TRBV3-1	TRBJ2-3	TGTGCCAGCAGCCAAGACGCGGGAAGCACAGATACGCAGTATTTT	CASSQDAGSTDTQYF
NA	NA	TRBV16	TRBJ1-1	TGTGCCAGCAGCCAATTAAGTGCATCGGACACTGAAGCTTTCTTT	CASSQLSASDTEAFF
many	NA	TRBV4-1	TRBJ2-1	TGCGCCAGCAGCCAAGTTGACATTATCTCCTACAATGAGCAGTTCTTC	CASSQVDIISYNEQFF
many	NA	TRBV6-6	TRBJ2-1	TGTGCCAGCAGCGCCCAAGGCAGCTACAATGAGCAGTTCTTC	CASSAQGSYNEQFF
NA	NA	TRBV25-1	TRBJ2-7	TGTGCCAGCAGTGAATCTGGGGCAGGGCTTATCGAGCAGTACTTC	CASSESGAGLIEQYF
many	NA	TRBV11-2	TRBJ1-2	TGTGCCAGCAGCTTAGACAGGTCTGGCTACACCTTC	CASSLDRSGYTF
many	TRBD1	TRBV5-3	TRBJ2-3	TGTGCCAGAACTCTATTTAATGGACAGGGGGCTCTTAAAGATACGCAGTATTTT	CARTLFNGQGALKDTQYF
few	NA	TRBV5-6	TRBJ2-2	TGTGCCAGCAGCTTAGAGGGGCGGACTAACACCGGGGAGCTGTTTTTT	CASSLEGRTNTGELFF
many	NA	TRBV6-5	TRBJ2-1	TGTGCCAGCAGTTCCATAGCTGAGAGCTCCTACAATGAGCAGTTCTTC	CASSSIAESSYNEQFF
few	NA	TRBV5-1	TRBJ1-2	TGCGCCAGCAGCCCCTCGTCCGGGTCCTATGGCTACACCTTC	CASSPSSGSYGYTF
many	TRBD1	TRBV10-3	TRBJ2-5	TGTGCCATCAGTGGGGAAAACAGGGGTGAAGAGACCCAGTACTTC	CAISGENRGEETQYF
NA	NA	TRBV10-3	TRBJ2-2	TGTGCCATCCGCAGGATCGGGACTGTGAACACCGGGGAGCTGTTTTTT	CAIRRIGTVNTGELFF
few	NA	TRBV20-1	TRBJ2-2	TGCAGTGCTAGTGACGGGACCGGGGAGCTGTTTTTT	CSASDGTGELFF
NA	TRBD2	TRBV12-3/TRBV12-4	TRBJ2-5	TGTGCCAGCAGCCCGCATAGCGGGAGGGCCGAAGAGACCCAGTACTTC	CASSPHSGRAEETQYF
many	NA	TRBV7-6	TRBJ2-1	TGTGCCAGCAGCTCGGGACTCCAGTCCTACAATGAGCAGTTCTTC	CASSSGLQSYNEQFF
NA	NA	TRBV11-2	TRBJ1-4	TGTGCCAGCAGCTTAGGGCTCCTTTACAGGGTACGGGATGAAAAACTGTTTTTT	CASSLGLLYRVRDEKLFF
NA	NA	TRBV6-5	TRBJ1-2	TGTGCCAGCAGCCGGTGGTCGGGTCCCGGTAATGGCTACACCTTC	CASSRWSGPGNGYTF
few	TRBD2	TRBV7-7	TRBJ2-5	TGTGCTAGCAGCTTACTAGCGGGAGTCCAAGAGACCCAGTACTTC	CASSLLAGVQETQYF
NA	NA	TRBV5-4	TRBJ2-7	TGTGCCAGCAGCTTCTCGGGATCCCCCTACGAGCAGTACTTC	CASSFSGSPYEQYF
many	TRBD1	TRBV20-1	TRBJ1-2	TGCAGTGCTAGGGGGACAGGGGGTCAGGGAGGCTACACCTTC	CSARGTGGQGGYTF
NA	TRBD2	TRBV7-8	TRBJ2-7	TGTGCCAGCAGCTCTCAGGCTACTAGCGGGAGAGCTCCTTGTTTC	CASSSQATSGRAPCF
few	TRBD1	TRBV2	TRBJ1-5	TGTGCCAGCACCCTACAGGGGATAACTCAGCCCCAGCATTTT	CASTLQGITQPQHF
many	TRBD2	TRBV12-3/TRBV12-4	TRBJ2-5	TGTGCCAGCAGCCTCGAAGCGGGAGGTCCGGAGACCCAGTACTTC	CASSLEAGGPETQYF
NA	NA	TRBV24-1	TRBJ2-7	TGTGCCACCAGTGAGTCTGGGGGCGAGACCTACGAGCAGTACTTC	CATSESGGETYEQYF
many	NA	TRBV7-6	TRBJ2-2	TGTGCCAGCAGCTTAGCACGTTCCACCGGGGAGCTGTTTTTT	CASSLARSTGELFF
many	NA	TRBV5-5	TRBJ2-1	TGTGCCAGCAGCTTCAGACCCTGGAGCTCCTACAATGAGCAGTTCTTC	CASSFRPWSSYNEQFF
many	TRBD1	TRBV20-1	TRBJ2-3	TGCAGTGCCATCCGGGACAGGGGCGCAGATACGCAGTATTTT	CSAIRDRGADTQYF
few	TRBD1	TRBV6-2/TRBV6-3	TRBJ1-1	TGTGCCAGCAGCACCTATACAGGGGCCTTGAACACTGAAGCTTTCTTT	CASSTYTGALNTEAFF
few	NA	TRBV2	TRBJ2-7	TGTGCCAGCAGTGAAGCCAGAAGCGGTTCCTACGAGCAGTACTTC	CASSEARSGSYEQYF
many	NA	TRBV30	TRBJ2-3	TGTGCCTGGAGGAGGACTAGCACAGATACGCAGTATTTT	CAWRRTSTDTQYF
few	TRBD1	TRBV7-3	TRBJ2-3	TGTGCCAGCAGCCCATCCGGGACAGGGGCGACCGATACGCAGTATTTT	CASSPSGTGATDTQYF
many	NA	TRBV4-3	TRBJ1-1	TGCGCCAGCAGCCGGGTGGAGGGGGTTGAAGCTTTCTTT	CASSRVEGVEAFF
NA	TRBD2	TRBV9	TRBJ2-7	TGTGCCAGCAGCGTAGGACTAGCGGATACCTACGAGCAGTACTTC	CASSVGLADTYEQYF
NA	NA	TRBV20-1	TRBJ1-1	TGCAGTGCAGAGTCACAGGGAGAAGCTTTCTTT	CSAESQGEAFF
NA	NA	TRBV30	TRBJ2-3	TGTGCCTGGACAATCGGGTACCGCACAGATACGCAGTATTTT	CAWTIGYRTDTQYF
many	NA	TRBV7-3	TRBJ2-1	TGTGCCAGCAGCTCCGCGGAATTGGCGGGAACCTACAATGAGCAGTTCTTC	CASSSAELAGTYNEQFF
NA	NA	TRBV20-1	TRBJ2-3	TGCAGTGCTAGCGGGAGTGGAGATACGCAGTATTTT	CSASGSGDTQYF
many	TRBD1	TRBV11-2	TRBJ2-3	TGTGCCAGCAGCTGGGGTGGACAGGGAGCCGATACGCAGTATTTT	CASSWGGQGADTQYF
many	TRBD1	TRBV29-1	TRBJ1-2	TGCAGCGTTCTTCCTCCCACAGGGGGCATTGGCTACACCTTC	CSVLPPTGGIGYTF
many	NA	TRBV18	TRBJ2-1	TGTGCCAGCTCACCAAACGCGGGACACAATGAGCAGTTCTTC	CASSPNAGHNEQFF
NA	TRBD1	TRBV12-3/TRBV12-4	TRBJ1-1	TGTGCCAGCACCCCAGCGGGACAGAGGAACACTGAAGCTTTCTTT	CASTPAGQRNTEAFF
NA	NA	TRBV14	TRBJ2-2	TGTGCCAGCAGCCAAGATACACTGAACACCGGGGAGCTGTTTTTT	CASSQDTLNTGELFF
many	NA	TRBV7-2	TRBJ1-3	TGTGCCAGCACCCTTGACAGAGCCTCTGGAAACACCATATATTTT	CASTLDRASGNTIYF
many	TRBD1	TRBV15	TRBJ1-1	TGTGCCACAAGGGACAGGGGTAACACTGAAGCTTTCTTT	CATRDRGNTEAFF